This TCR beta chain emerged from a study of immune characterization of retroperitoneal liposarcoma (dated by TCRdb to between 2018 and 2021). This clonotype was seen just once. Its antigen is not yet known. One base away there is no much larger clone; base qualities are not given. One read alone is a weak basis. Preparation of the library involved PCR. The reads were generated on a NextSeq 500. TCRdb ran its own pipeline on the public reads, namely fastp trimming at Q25 and MiXCR clone calling, and kept in-frame beta chains. CDR3 protein sequences are deduplicated, and each keeps its most common genes and DNA. This sample lists 10,000 or so distinct CDR3 sequences; about 30% were detected once. Jointly, the top ten make up under 9.5% of the sample. The CDR3 measures 14 amino acids from cysteine to phenylalanine. The entry retains the CDR3 DNA only, 42 bases that are in frame from base 1. The germline V gene gives CDR1 as SGHRS and CDR2 as YFSETQ. The junction shows trimming of 0 bases on V and 5 bases on J, plus 11 bases between the germline ends.

The source material was tumor tissue. This chain is built from TRBV5-1 and TRBJ1-1; the D gene cannot be named for sure. The source of this sequence is a male donor with retroperitoneal liposarcoma. The CDR3 amino acid sequence is: CASSLDLGRTEAFF. The DNA reads as follows: TGCGCCAGCAGCTTGGATCTGGGTAGGACTGAAGCTTTCTTT.